These T cell receptor beta chains were read from a single sample in a study of blood T cell repertoires in COVID-19. Profiled with immunoSEQ multiplex PCR; TCRdb holds only in-frame clones, not every one. Altogether about 150,000 clones are present, around 89% being singletons, with the ten largest covering roughly 13%. Sequences were obtained from peripheral blood. The receptors stem from a man younger than 30 with COVID-19, enrolled during active disease. CDR3s include the opening cysteine and the closing phenylalanine or tryptophan. Fields, in order: clone size, V gene, D gene, J gene, CDR3 DNA, CDR3 protein. The D gene is left open where the match is weak. For some rows the clone size is stated as once, few or many, or as a class when expanded; others skip it.

>-|TRBV7-2|TRBD1|TRBJ1-4
TGTGCCAGCAGCTTAGGGGACGGGACAGGGAATGAAAAACTGTTTTTT
CASSLGDGTGNEKLFF
>-|TRBV25-1|-|TRBJ1-3
TGTGCCAGCAGTGATTCCCCAGTCCACTCTGGAAACACCATATATTTT
CASSDSPVHSGNTIYF
>once|TRBV19|TRBD1|TRBJ1-1
TGTGCCAGTAGTACACCGGACAGGGCCTATGGAGCTTTCTTT
CASSTPDRAYGAFF
>once|TRBV7-6|-|TRBJ1-1
TGTGCCAGCAGCTTTACTGTAGGTTTGACAGCCATGAACACTGAAGCTTTCTTT
CASSFTVGLTAMNTEAFF
>once|TRBV7-9|-|TRBJ2-3
TGTGCCAGCAGCCCTTTTGGGAGGGCCAGGGGAGATACGCAGTATTTT
CASSPFGRARGDTQYF
>-|TRBV10-1|-|TRBJ2-3
TGCGCCAGCAGTGAGGGGGGGGATACGCAGTATTTT
CASSEGGDTQYF
>-|TRBV9|TRBD2|TRBJ2-1
TGTGCCAGCAGCGTACTAGCGGCAAGCTCCTACAATGAGCAGTTCTTC
CASSVLAASSYNEQFF
>-|TRBV6-5|-|TRBJ1-1
TGTGCCAGCAGGGGACTAGCTTCGAACACTGAAGCTTTCTTT
CASRGLASNTEAFF
>-|TRBV5-1|TRBD2|TRBJ2-7
TGCGCCAGCAGCCCCGGACTAGCGGGAGGTCCAATACACTACGAGCAGTACTTC
CASSPGLAGGPIHYEQYF
>-|TRBV29-1|TRBD1|TRBJ2-7
TGCAGCGCCAACGACTCCCGGGACAGACAGTACTTC
CSANDSRDRQYF
>-|TRBV10-2|-|TRBJ2-1
TGCGCCAGCAGCGTAAGGGGGACCTACAATGAGCAGTTCTTC
CASSVRGTYNEQFF
>-|TRBV19|TRBD1|TRBJ1-5
TGTGCCAGTAGTATACCCGGGACAGGGTATCAGCCCCAGCATTTT
CASSIPGTGYQPQHF
>-|TRBV21-1|-|TRBJ2-2
TGTGCCAGCAGCAAAGGGTCGGGGGACGGGACAGCACTCACCGGGGAGCTGTTTTTT
CASSKGSGDGTALTGELFF
>-|TRBV30|-|TRBJ1-5
TGTGCCTGGAGTGAGAGGGTTTGGCAGCCCCAGCATTTT
CAWSERVWQPQHF
>-|TRBV18|TRBD2|TRBJ2-1
TGTGCCAGCTCACCACAACTAGCGGGAGTCTCCTACAATGAGCAGTTCTTC
CASSPQLAGVSYNEQFF
>-|TRBV4-2|-|TRBJ2-7
TGTGCCAGCAGCCAAGAGCAGGGTCTCAGGAATGAGCAGTACTTC
CASSQEQGLRNEQYF
>once|TRBV11-2|-|TRBJ1-2
TGTGCCAGCAGCTTAGAGAGACTTTATGGCTACACCTTC
CASSLERLYGYTF
>once|TRBV28|-|TRBJ2-3
TGTGCCAGCAGTTCCCGGACAGACACAGATACGCAGTATTTT
CASSSRTDTDTQYF
>-|TRBV30|TRBD1|TRBJ1-6
TGTGCCTGGAAGGAACGGCAAAACGGGACAGGGCTTACCCGGCGATCACCCCTCCACTTT
CAWKERQNGTGLTRRSPLHF
>-|TRBV19|-|TRBJ2-2
TGTGCCAGTAGGGACAGCACCGGGGAGCTGTTTTTT
CASRDSTGELFF
>-|TRBV9|-|TRBJ2-5
TGTGCCAGCAGCATGAATGTGGCAGGGTTTAACCCAGGTCAAGAGACCCAGTACTTC
CASSMNVAGFNPGQETQYF
>-|TRBV12-3/TRBV12-4|-|TRBJ2-5
TGTGCCAGCAGTTTCACACTATTCGGGACCCAGTACTTC
CASSFTLFGTQYF
>-|TRBV29-1|-|TRBJ2-1
TGCAGCGTTGACTCGGGTAGCTCCTACAATGAGCAGTTCTTC
CSVDSGSSYNEQFF
>-|TRBV6-2/TRBV6-3|-|TRBJ2-2
TGTGCCAGCAGTTACGCCCCGTTTTACCTCGGGGCGAACACCGGGGAGCTGTTTTTT
CASSYAPFYLGANTGELFF
>few|TRBV7-6|-|TRBJ2-7
TGTGCCAGCAGCCTAGGGCCTAGCACCTACGAGCAGTACTTC
CASSLGPSTYEQYF
>-|TRBV19|-|TRBJ1-5
TGTGCCACTGACCCCGGGGAGGGGCGAGGCAATCAGCCCCAGCATTTT
CATDPGEGRGNQPQHF
>-|TRBV7-9|-|TRBJ2-7
TGTGCCAGCAGCTTAGTTGCGGGATGGGTTCACGAGCAGTACTTC
CASSLVAGWVHEQYF
>-|TRBV9|TRBD1|TRBJ2-3
TGTGCCAGCAGCGCGACAGGGTTAAGCACAGATACGCAGTATTTT
CASSATGLSTDTQYF
>-|TRBV30|-|TRBJ2-5
TGTGCCTGGAGGCGTGCGGGCTCGCGAGAGACCCAGTACTTC
CAWRRAGSRETQYF
>-|TRBV30|-|TRBJ2-7
TGTGCCTGGAGTAGTCAGGGGACAAGGGATTCAATCTCCTACGAGCAGTACTTC
CAWSSQGTRDSISYEQYF
>-|TRBV28|-|TRBJ1-3
TGTGCCAGCAGTTATCTTCCCCCACAGACCTCTGGAAACACCATATATTTT
CASSYLPPQTSGNTIYF
>-|TRBV5-1|TRBD1|TRBJ1-4
TGCGCCAGCAGCCCGGGACAGGGAAATGAAAAACTGTTTTTT
CASSPGQGNEKLFF
>-|TRBV28|TRBD1|TRBJ2-7
TGTGCCAGCAGGATACGACTCGAATTGGGGGACAGAGGTAGCGAGCAGTACTTC
CASRIRLELGDRGSEQYF
>-|TRBV18|TRBD2|TRBJ2-7
TGTGCCAGCTCACCACCAGTTGTGGGAGGGTACGAGCAGTACTTC
CASSPPVVGGYEQYF
>-|TRBV12-3/TRBV12-4|TRBD2|TRBJ2-1
TGTGCCAGTCGGACTAGGGCAAATGAGCAGTTCTTC
CASRTRANEQFF
>-|TRBV28|TRBD1|TRBJ2-4
TGTGCCAGCAGACGTCGACAGGGAACAAAAAACATTCAGTACTTC
CASRRRQGTKNIQYF
>once|TRBV7-7|TRBD2|TRBJ2-2
TGTGCCAGCAGCCTACGACTAGCCAACACCGGGGAGCTGTTTTTT
CASSLRLANTGELFF
>-|TRBV3-1/TRBV3-2|-|TRBJ1-2
TGTGCCAGCAGTTTCGTAGCTAACTATGGCTACACCTTC
CASSFVANYGYTF
>-|TRBV30|-|TRBJ2-2
TGTGCCTGGAGTGAGCGTCCATACACCGGGGAGCTGTTTTTT
CAWSERPYTGELFF
>-|TRBV12-3/TRBV12-4|TRBD2|TRBJ2-3
TGTGCCAGCAGTTTACTGGGAGGGGATACGCAGTATTTT
CASSLLGGDTQYF
>-|TRBV6-5|TRBD2|TRBJ2-7
TGTGCCAGCAGCCCCCCTAGGAGCGGGAGGCGTGAGCAGTACTTC
CASSPPRSGRREQYF
>-|TRBV5-1|-|TRBJ2-3
TGCGCCAGCAGCGCCCACAGCAAATCTAGCACAGATACGCAGTATTTT
CASSAHSKSSTDTQYF
>-|TRBV4-3|TRBD1|TRBJ2-3
TGCGCCAGCAGCCAAGAGGACAGGGGCACAGATACGCAGTATTTT
CASSQEDRGTDTQYF
>-|TRBV5-8|TRBD1|TRBJ2-7
TGTGCCAGCAGCCTACAGGGGGCCTACTACGAGCAGTACTTC
CASSLQGAYYEQYF
>-|TRBV6-2/TRBV6-3|-|TRBJ1-1
TGTGCCAGCAGTTACGCGGAGAACACTGAAGCTTTCTTT
CASSYAENTEAFF
>-|TRBV11-2|TRBD1|TRBJ1-3
TGTGCCAGCAGCTCAGGGGACAGATACTCTGGAAACACCATATATTTT
CASSSGDRYSGNTIYF
>-|TRBV7-9|TRBD1|TRBJ1-6
TGTGCCAGCAGCCCTGACAGGGGGCTTAATTCACCCCTCCACTTT
CASSPDRGLNSPLHF
>-|TRBV28|TRBD2|TRBJ2-3
TGTGCATCCGACAGACGGAGGACTAGCGGGAGGATCGCCACAGATACGCAGTATTTT
CASDRRRTSGRIATDTQYF
>-|TRBV18|TRBD2|TRBJ2-4
TGTGCCAGCTCTCCGTCCGGGACTAGCGGAAACATTCAGTACTTC
CASSPSGTSGNIQYF